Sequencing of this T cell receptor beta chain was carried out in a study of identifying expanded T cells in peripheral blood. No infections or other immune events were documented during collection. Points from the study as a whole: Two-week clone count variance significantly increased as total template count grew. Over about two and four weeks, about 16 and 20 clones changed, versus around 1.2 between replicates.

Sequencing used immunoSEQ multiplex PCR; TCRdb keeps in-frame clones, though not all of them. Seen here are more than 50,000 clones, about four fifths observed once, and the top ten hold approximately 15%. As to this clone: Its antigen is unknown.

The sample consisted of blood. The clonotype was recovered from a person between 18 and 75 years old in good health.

CDR3 region: CASSLAAGGYEQYF. The CDR3 DNA follows: TGTGCCAGCAGCTTGGCCGCGGGGGGCTACGAGCAGTACTTC. The chain has TRBV5-5 and TRBJ2-7; 8 bases fit TRBD2. Germline loops: CDR1 SGHKS, CDR2 YYEKEE (reference sequence). V shed 0 bases and J 3 bases; nucleotides not matched to a gene: 2. There are 14 residues in the CDR3.